One and the same sample provided the 2 T cell receptor beta chains below, sequenced in a study of blood T cell repertoires in COVID-19. TCRdb's copy holds only in-frame clones and misses some; the assay was immunoSEQ multiplex PCR. The sample shows about 98,000 clones, under 85% of them seen only once. What was sequenced was peripheral blood. The receptors stem from a man in his 70s with acute or convalescent COVID-19.

This clone was found once. V usage is TRBV3-1 (or the pseudogene TRBV3-2) and J usage is TRBJ2-7; TRBD1 matches 9 bases. The V segment lost 1 base and the J segment 7 bases; nucleotides outside the gene matches: 2. This CDR3 has 13 residues. Germline lookup yields CDR1 LGHDT and CDR2 YNNKEL (reference sequence). The CDR3 is CASSQGQGDEQYF. The CDR3 bases are TGTGCCAGCAGCCAAGGACAGGGGGATGAGCAGTACTTC.

The V call is TRBV27, the J call TRBJ1-5, with a possible D match to TRBD1 (5 bases). This CDR3 comprises 15 residues. The germline V gene encodes CDR1 MNHEY and CDR2 SMNVEV (reference sequence). Trimming cost V 0 bases and J 5 bases, with 11 bases left between them. CDR3 nucleotides: TGTGCCAGCAGTTTATCGTGGGGAGGGGATCAGCCCCAGCATTTT. It specifies CASSLSWGGDQPQHF.